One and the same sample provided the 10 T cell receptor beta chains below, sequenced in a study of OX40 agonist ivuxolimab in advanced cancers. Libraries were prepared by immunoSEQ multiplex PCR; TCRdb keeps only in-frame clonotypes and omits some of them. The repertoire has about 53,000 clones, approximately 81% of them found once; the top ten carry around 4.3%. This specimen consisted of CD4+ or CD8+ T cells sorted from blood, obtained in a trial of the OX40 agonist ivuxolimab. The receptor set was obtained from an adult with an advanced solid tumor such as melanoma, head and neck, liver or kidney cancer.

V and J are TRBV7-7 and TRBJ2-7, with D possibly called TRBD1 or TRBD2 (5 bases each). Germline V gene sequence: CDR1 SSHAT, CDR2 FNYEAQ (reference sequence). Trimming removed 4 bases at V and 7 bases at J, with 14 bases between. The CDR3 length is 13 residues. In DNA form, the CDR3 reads TGTGCCAGCAGCTCCGACAGCCAGCGGGAGCAGTACTTC. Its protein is CASSSDSQREQYF.

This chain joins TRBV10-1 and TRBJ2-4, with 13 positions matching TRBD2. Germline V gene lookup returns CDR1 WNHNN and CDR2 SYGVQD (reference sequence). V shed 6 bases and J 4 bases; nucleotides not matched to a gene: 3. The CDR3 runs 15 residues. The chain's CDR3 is CASRGLAGTKNIQYF. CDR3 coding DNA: TGCGCCAGCAGGGGACTAGCGGGGACGAAAAACATTCAGTACTTC.

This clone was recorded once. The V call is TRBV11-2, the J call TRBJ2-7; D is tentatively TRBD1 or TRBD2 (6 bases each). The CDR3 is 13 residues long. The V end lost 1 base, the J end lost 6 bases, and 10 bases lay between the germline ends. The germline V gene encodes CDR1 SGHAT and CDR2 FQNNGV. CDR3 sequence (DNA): TGTGCCAGCAGCTTAGTTCGGGGGCGCGAGCAGTACTTC. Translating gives CASSLVRGREQYF. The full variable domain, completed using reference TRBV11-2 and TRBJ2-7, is EAGVAQSPRYKIIEKRQSVAFWCNPISGHATLYWYQQILGQGPKLLIQFQNNGVVDDSQLPKDRFSAERLKGVDSTLKIQPAKLEDSAVYLCASSLVRGREQYFGPGTRLTVT.

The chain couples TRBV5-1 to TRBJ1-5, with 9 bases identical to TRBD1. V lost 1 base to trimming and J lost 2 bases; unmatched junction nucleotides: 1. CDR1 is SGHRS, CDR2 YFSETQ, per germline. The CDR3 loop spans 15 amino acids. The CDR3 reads CASSLRTGGNQPQHF. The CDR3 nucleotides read TGCGCCAGCAGCTTGCGGACAGGGGGCAATCAGCCCCAGCATTTT.

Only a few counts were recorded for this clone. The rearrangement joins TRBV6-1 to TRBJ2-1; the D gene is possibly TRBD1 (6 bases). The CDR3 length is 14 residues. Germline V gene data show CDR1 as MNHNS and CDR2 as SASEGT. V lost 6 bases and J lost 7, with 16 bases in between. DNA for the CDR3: TGTGCCAGCAGGATGACAGGTCTGGGTAATGAGCAGTTCTTC. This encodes CASRMTGLGNEQFF.

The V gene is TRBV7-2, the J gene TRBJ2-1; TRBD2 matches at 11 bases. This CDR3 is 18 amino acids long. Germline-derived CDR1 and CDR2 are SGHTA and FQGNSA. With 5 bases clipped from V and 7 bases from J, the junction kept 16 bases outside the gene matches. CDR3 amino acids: CASSQTSSLAGVGNEQFF. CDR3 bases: TGTGCCAGCAGCCAAACCTCTTCACTAGCGGGAGTTGGGAATGAGCAGTTCTTC.

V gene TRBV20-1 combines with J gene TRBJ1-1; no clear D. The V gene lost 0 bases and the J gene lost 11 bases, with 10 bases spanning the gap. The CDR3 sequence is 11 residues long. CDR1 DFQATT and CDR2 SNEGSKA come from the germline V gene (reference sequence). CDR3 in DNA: TGCAGTGCTAGAGAGGGAGGGAGGGCTTTCTTT. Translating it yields CSAREGGRAFF.

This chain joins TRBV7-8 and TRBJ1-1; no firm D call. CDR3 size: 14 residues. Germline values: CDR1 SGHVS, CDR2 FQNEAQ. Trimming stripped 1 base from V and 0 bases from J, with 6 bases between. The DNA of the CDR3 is TGTGCCAGCAGCTTAGGAAGGATGAACACTGAAGCTTTCTTT. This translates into CASSLGRMNTEAFF.

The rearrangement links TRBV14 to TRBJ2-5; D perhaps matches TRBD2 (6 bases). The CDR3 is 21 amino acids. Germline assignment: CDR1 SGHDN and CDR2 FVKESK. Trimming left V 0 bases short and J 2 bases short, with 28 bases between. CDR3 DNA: TGTGCCAGCAGCCAAGATCACCGGCGGACCGGGACTGAACGCTGGCAAGAGACCCAGTACTTC. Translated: CASSQDHRRTGTERWQETQYF.

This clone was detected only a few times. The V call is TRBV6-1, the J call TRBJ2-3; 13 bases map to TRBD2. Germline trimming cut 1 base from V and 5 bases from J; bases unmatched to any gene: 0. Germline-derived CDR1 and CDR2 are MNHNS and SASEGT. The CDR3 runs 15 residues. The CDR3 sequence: CASSEGLAGGDTQYF. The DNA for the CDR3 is TGTGCCAGCAGTGAAGGACTAGCGGGAGGAGATACGCAGTATTTT.